This TCR beta chain was obtained from a study of tumor-infiltrating lymphocytes in primary liver carcinoma. Turning to the study itself: The patient population consisted of men and women between 30 and 69 years of age. Lesions, classed as T1-T3 N0M0, spanned 4.2 to 10 cm across.

The study co-extracted DNA and RNA from 20-30 mg of unsorted bulk tissue. There were only treatment-naive patients, all with chronic HBV infection. General study findings and limits: The study found a significantly higher top-250-clone fraction in tumors than in blood (p = 0.039).

The J segment lost 0 bases and the V segment lost 5 bases, leaving 13 bases of the junction unmatched. The CDR3 totals 19 residues. The germline CDR1 and CDR2 sequences are SEHNR and FQNEAQ (reference sequence). The investigators made TCR beta cDNA from around 530 ng total RNA, using a constant-region primer. Libraries for TCR beta were built through three nested multiplex PCR rounds, which together made up a slightly modified ARM-PCR procedure. Amplification in the first two PCR rounds was performed using TRBV1-TRBV30 forward primers and a C-beta reverse primer for around 9 cycles each. TCRdb re-called the multiplex PCR reads through MiXCR, storing one row per CDR3 protein. The sample holds roughly 86,000 distinct CDR3 sequences; 65% to 70% are singletons and the top ten take around 26%. Details on this clonotype: Antigen: not known.

This receptor was identified in a man aged 35 to 55 with primary liver carcinoma and hepatitis B virus infection. Sequencing used tumor-adjacent normal liver tissue. The V call is TRBV7-9, the J call TRBJ2-6; 7 nucleotides agree with TRBD1. DNA for the CDR3: TGTGCCAGCAGCCCCTACGTGAGGGGGCCAATCTCTGGGGCCAACGTCCTGACTTTC. The encoded protein is CASSPYVRGPISGANVLTF.